The 3 T cell receptor beta chains given below trace back to one sample, sequenced in a study of STAT5B mutations in CD4+ large granular lymphocyte leukemia. Method: immunoSEQ multiplex PCR; TCRdb's copy keeps in-frame clones and lacks some. The sample lists tens of thousands of clones; approximately 70% were seen once. Material: CD4+ T cells from blood buffy coats. The receptors stem from a human donor in good health.

J is TRBJ1-3 and V is TRBV30; no clear D gene. Trimming stripped 4 bases from V and 4 bases from J, with 14 bases between. The CDR3 sequence is 14 residues long. Germline lookup yields CDR1 GTSNPN and CDR2 SVGIG (reference sequence). The CDR3, as DNA: TGTGCCTGGAAACGGGTCGGGTCCGGAAACACCATATATTTT. Translation: CAWKRVGSGNTIYF.

This chain joins TRBV28 and TRBJ2-2; 8 bases are shared with TRBD2. V lost 6 bases and J lost 6; bases outside the gene matches: 6. This CDR3 contains 14 residues. Germline loops: CDR1 MDHEN, CDR2 SYDVKM. CDR3 loop: CASSSKRGSGELFF. The CDR3 nucleotides read TGTGCCAGCAGCTCTAAGCGGGGGTCCGGGGAGCTGTTTTTT.

This clone has only a few counts. V usage is TRBV27 and J usage is TRBJ1-4; 8 bases line up with TRBD1. The germline CDR1 and CDR2 sequences are MNHEY and SMNVEV (reference sequence). Germline trimming cut 6 bases from V and 3 bases from J; bases unmatched to any gene: 0. This CDR3 contains 13 residues. CDR3 in amino acids: CASRTGANEKLFF. The CDR3 DNA sequence: TGTGCCAGCAGGACAGGGGCTAATGAAAAACTGTTTTTT.